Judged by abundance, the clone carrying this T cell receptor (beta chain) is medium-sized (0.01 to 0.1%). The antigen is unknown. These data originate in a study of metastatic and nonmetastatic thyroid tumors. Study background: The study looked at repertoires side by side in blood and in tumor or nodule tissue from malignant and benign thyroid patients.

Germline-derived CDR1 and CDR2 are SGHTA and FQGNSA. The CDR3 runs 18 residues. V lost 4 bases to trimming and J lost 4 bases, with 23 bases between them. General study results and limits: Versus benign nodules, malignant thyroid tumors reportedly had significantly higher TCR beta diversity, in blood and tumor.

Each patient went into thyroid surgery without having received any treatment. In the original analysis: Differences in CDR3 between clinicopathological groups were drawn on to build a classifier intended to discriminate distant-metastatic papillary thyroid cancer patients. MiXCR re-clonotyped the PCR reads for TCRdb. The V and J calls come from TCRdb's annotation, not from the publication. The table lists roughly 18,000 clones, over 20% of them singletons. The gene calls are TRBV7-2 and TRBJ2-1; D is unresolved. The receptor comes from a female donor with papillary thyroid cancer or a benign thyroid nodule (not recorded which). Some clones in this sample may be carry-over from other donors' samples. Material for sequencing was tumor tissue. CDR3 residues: CASSSEANLLFLYNEQFF. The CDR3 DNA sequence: TGTGCCAGCAGCTCCGAGGCCAACCTGTTATTCCTTTACAATGAGCAGTTCTTC.